These 28 T cell receptor beta chains came from one sample sequenced in a study of T cell repertoires in ileal Crohn's disease. Repertoires were generated with immunoSEQ multiplex PCR, while TCRdb's copy carries only in-frame clones and drops some. The data show about 2,000 clones, roughly 88% seen once. Regarding time point: proximal margin of the surgical specimen (macroscopically non-inflamed). Material: ileal tissue. These receptors all stem from an adult with Crohn's disease.

The chain carries TRBV7-2 and TRBJ1-5, with 7 positions matching TRBD1. Germline lookup yields CDR1 SGHTA and CDR2 FQGNSA. The CDR3 loop spans 13 amino acids. V shed 1 base, J shed 7 bases, and the junction held 1 base outside the gene matches. The CDR3 region has the DNA TGTGCCAGCAGCTTAGAACAGGGGCAGCCCCAGCATTTT. Translation: CASSLEQGQPQHF.

The rearrangement joins TRBV29-1 to TRBJ2-5; the match to TRBD2 covers 7 bases. The CDR3 length is 12 residues. Unmatched junction bases numbered 0, after V lost 0 bases and J lost 5 bases. Germline-derived CDR1 and CDR2 are SQVTM and ANQGSEA. In nucleotides, the CDR3 is TGCAGCGTTGAAGAGGGGGGGGAGACCCAGTACTTC. It translates to CSVEEGGETQYF. Drawing the rest from reference TRBV29-1 and TRBJ2-5, the complete variable domain is SAVISQKPSRDICQRGTSLTIQCQVDSQVTMMFWYRQQPGQSLTLIATANQGSEATYESGFVIDKFPISRPNLTFSTLTVSNMSPEDSSIYLCSVEEGGETQYFGPGTRLLVL.

The chain has TRBV6-1 and TRBJ2-3; possible D gene TRBD1, 6 bases. CDR3 length: 18 residues. CDR1 and CDR2 (germline): MNHNS, SASEGT. V gave up 2 bases and J gave up 1 base, with 19 bases separating them. The CDR3 here is CASSEIRALGAGTDTQYF. CDR3 nucleotide sequence: TGTGCCAGCAGTGAAATAAGGGCGCTGGGGGCCGGCACAGATACGCAGTATTTT.

This clone was counted between two and nine times. The chain joins TRBV7-2 to TRBJ2-1; 9 bases match TRBD2. The CDR3 runs to 15 residues. V gave up 6 bases and J gave up 4 bases; unmatched junction bases: 7. Germline-derived CDR1 and CDR2 are SGHTA and FQGNSA. The DNA for the CDR3 is TGTGCCAGCAGTCCACATAGCGGGGGATACAATGAGCAGTTCTTC. Its protein is CASSPHSGGYNEQFF.

The CDR3 DNA sequence: TGTGCCAGCAGTTTTTCACCTTCGACTGGCTACACCTTC. Translation gives CASSFSPSTGYTF. The gene calls are TRBV6-6 and TRBJ1-2; D call uncertain. This CDR3 has 13 amino acids. Between the trimmed V and J ends, which lost 4 bases and 7 bases, there was a span of 13 bases. Germline V gene data show CDR1 as MNHNY and CDR2 as SVGAGI (reference sequence).

The chain carries TRBV30 and TRBJ1-4; perhaps TRBD1 as D (5 bases). V shed 5 bases and J shed 3 bases, with 13 bases lying between them. The CDR3 covers 14 residues. The V gene's germline CDR1 is GTSNPN and CDR2 SVGIG (reference sequence). The CDR3 spells CAWSKGGANEKLFF. Here the CDR3 DNA reads TGTGCCTGGTCAAAGGGAGGGGCTAATGAAAAACTGTTTTTT.

The chain joins TRBV19 to TRBJ2-3; 7 positions agree with TRBD1. With V trimmed by 7 bases and J by 6 bases, 4 bases remained unmatched. The CDR3 extends over 12 amino acids. Germline V lookup: CDR1 LNHDA, CDR2 SQIVND (reference sequence). The CDR3 coding sequence is TGTGCCAGTATTTGGACAGGCGATACGCAGTATTTT. Translated: CASIWTGDTQYF.

The chain couples TRBV6-1 to TRBJ1-2; TRBD1 matches at 11 bases. The CDR3 has 13 residues. Per germline, CDR1 MNHNS and CDR2 SASEGT. The V and J ends lost 3 bases and 8 bases, in that order; junction bases with no gene match: 2. The CDR3 loop is CASSDRDRGGYTF. In nucleotides, the CDR3 is TGTGCCAGCAGTGACCGGGACAGGGGGGGCTACACCTTC.

V usage is TRBV5-1 and J usage is TRBJ2-2; D call uncertain. Germline V CDR1 and CDR2: SGHRS, YFSETQ. V was clipped by 2 bases and J by 8 bases, with 22 bases between them. The CDR3 contains 17 residues. The CDR3 loop is CASSLSYQPPSTGELFF. The CDR3 DNA reads as TGCGCCAGCAGCTTAAGTTACCAGCCACCTTCCACAGGGGAGCTGTTTTTT.

V gene TRBV10-3 combines with J gene TRBJ1-1; possibly TRBD1 for D (5 bases). CDR1 and CDR2 (germline): ENHRY, SYGVKD. The V end was cut by 10 bases, the J end by 0 bases, with 12 bases between. There are 13 residues in the CDR3. The CDR3 bases are TGTGCCACTGCGGGGGAGATGAACACTGAAGCTTTCTTT. Its translation is CATAGEMNTEAFF.

The rearrangement joins TRBV7-8 to TRBJ2-3, with D unresolved. CDR1 and CDR2 (germline): SGHVS, FQNEAQ. The CDR3 sequence is 12 residues long. Trimming took off 3 bases at V and 4 bases at J, with 5 bases between the two ends. CDR3 DNA sequence: TGTGCCAGCAGCTTCGGAGCAGATACGCAGTATTTT. Residues: CASSFGADTQYF.

This clone was found once. In DNA, the CDR3 is TGCGCCAGCAGCCCCAGTGGACAGGGAAACGATGGCTACACCTTC. It encodes CASSPSGQGNDGYTF. V and J are TRBV5-1 and TRBJ1-2; 8 bases agree with TRBD1. Trimming took 4 bases from V and 6 from J; bases not matched to a gene: 11. The CDR3 covers 15 residues. The germline V gene has CDR1 SGHRS and CDR2 YFSETQ.

The rearrangement links TRBV15 to TRBJ1-2; the D is unclear. Trimming pared 3 bases from V and 4 bases from J, leaving 12 bases between. The CDR3 runs to 14 residues. The germline CDR1 and CDR2 sequences are LNHNV and YYDKDF (reference sequence). DNA of the CDR3: TGTGCCACCAGCAGTGGAAGGGCCTCCTATGGCTACACCTTC. Amino acid sequence: CATSSGRASYGYTF.

The chain has TRBV11-2 and TRBJ1-5; 7 bases agree with TRBD1. Losses at the gene ends were 5 bases for V and 8 bases for J; bases not matched to a gene: 9. CDR3 length equals 14 residues. Germline loops: CDR1 SGHAT, CDR2 FQNNGV. CDR3 region: CASSRDRHPEPQHF. CDR3 DNA sequence: TGTGCCAGCAGCCGGGACAGACACCCGGAGCCCCAGCATTTT.

The rearrangement links TRBV11-2 to TRBJ2-5; possible D gene TRBD1, 5 bases. This CDR3 has 15 amino acids. In germline, CDR1 is SGHAT, CDR2 FQNNGV. V was shortened by 5 bases and J by 4 bases, with 17 bases between the two germline ends. The DNA for the CDR3 is TGTGCCAGCAGCCCAGGAGTGGGGCTTGGAGAGACCCAGTACTTC. It encodes CASSPGVGLGETQYF.

The rearrangement joins TRBV30 to TRBJ1-1, with 12 bases fitting TRBD1. The CDR3 sequence is 16 residues long. Germline trimming cut 1 base from V and 3 bases from J; bases unmatched to any gene: 6. Per germline, CDR1 GTSNPN and CDR2 SVGIG (reference sequence). The CDR3 region has the DNA TGTGCCTGGAGTGGGGGGACAGGGGGCGAGGACACTGAAGCTTTCTTT. This translates into CAWSGGTGGEDTEAFF.

The chain employs TRBV2 and TRBJ1-2, with 8 positions matching TRBD1. Germline V lookup: CDR1 SNHLY, CDR2 FYNNEI. Trimming removed 4 bases from V and 4 bases from J; junction bases left unmatched: 2. The CDR3 extends over 13 amino acids. The CDR3 loop reads CASSVDRGYGYTF. The CDR3 coding sequence is TGTGCCAGCAGTGTTGACAGGGGCTATGGCTACACCTTC.

The V and J genes are TRBV2 and TRBJ2-6; no firm D call. There are 15 residues in the CDR3. CDR1 and CDR2 (germline): SNHLY, FYNNEI. The V end was cut by 2 bases, the J end by 0 bases, with 5 bases between. As DNA, the CDR3 is TGTGCCAGCAGTGAAATGAGCTCTGGGGCCAACGTCCTGACTTTC. It yields the protein CASSEMSSGANVLTF.

This clone appeared once. The genes are TRBV18 and TRBJ1-2; TRBD1 agrees at 7 bases. CDR3 length equals 13 residues. J gave up 6 bases and V 3 bases, and 4 bases lay outside the gene matches. Germline V gene sequence: CDR1 KGHSH, CDR2 LQKENI. CDR3 in DNA: TGTGCCAGCTCACCTAGGACAGGAGATGGCTACACCTTC. It yields the protein CASSPRTGDGYTF.

The rearrangement links TRBV11-2 to TRBJ1-2, with a possible D match to TRBD1 (5 bases). The CDR3 is 16 amino acids. Germline CDR1 is SGHAT and CDR2 is FQNNGV. Trimming took 5 bases from V and 3 from J, leaving 19 bases between them. The CDR3 DNA reads TGTGCCAGCAGCCCCCGGACAAAGGGTGGGGACTATGGCTACACCTTC. It yields the protein CASSPRTKGGDYGYTF.

The gene calls are TRBV6-1 and TRBJ2-7; a weak D match, TRBD1 (5 bases). V gave up 8 bases and J gave up 1 base, with 18 bases separating them. The CDR3 runs 15 residues. CDR1 and CDR2 (germline): MNHNS, SASEGT. CDR3 nucleotide sequence: TGTGCCAGCTGGGTGGCTGGACACCGATCCTACGAGCAGTACTTC. Translated: CASWVAGHRSYEQYF.

This rearrangement joins TRBV7-3 to TRBJ2-1; 11 nucleotides align to TRBD2. The CDR3 extends over 14 amino acids. Looked up from germline, CDR1 is SGHTA and CDR2 is FQGTGA. V trimming: 5 bases; J trimming: 9 bases; junction bases outside the gene matches: 6. This chain's CDR3 is CASSPGLAVAEQFF. CDR3 sequence (DNA): TGTGCCAGCAGCCCGGGACTAGCGGTAGCTGAGCAGTTCTTC.

The rearrangement uses TRBV5-6 and TRBJ2-3; 7 nucleotides align to TRBD2. Germline CDR1 reads SGHDT; CDR2 reads YYEEEE. The CDR3 spans 15 residues. V was pared by 3 bases and J by 0 bases, with 4 bases of the junction left unmatched. The CDR3 region is CASSSLRGSTDTQYF. The CDR3 bases are TGTGCCAGCAGCTCCCTGCGGGGGAGCACAGATACGCAGTATTTT.

The chain combines TRBV27 with TRBJ1-5; TRBD1 might be the D (5 bases). Trimming left V 3 bases short and J 7 bases short, with 16 bases between. The CDR3 loop spans 15 amino acids. Germline lookup yields CDR1 MNHEY and CDR2 SMNVEV (reference sequence). CDR3 nucleotides: TGTGCCAGCAGTTTTTTTAGCACAGGTGACCAGCCCCAGCATTTT. It is translated as CASSFFSTGDQPQHF.

CDR3 protein: CSVETPSQETQYF. Here the CDR3 DNA reads TGCAGCGTTGAGACCCCATCCCAAGAGACCCAGTACTTC. The chain has TRBV29-1 and TRBJ2-5; D gene ambiguous. This CDR3 spans 13 amino acids. The V and J ends lost 3 bases and 1 base respectively, with 9 bases between them. CDR1 and CDR2 from the germline V gene are SQVTM and ANQGSEA.

The chain's CDR3 is CANRTGLPPIGANVLTF. The DNA for the CDR3 is TGTGCCAATCGAACGGGACTCCCCCCTATAGGGGCCAACGTCCTGACTTTC. This chain connects TRBV25-1 to TRBJ2-6, with a tentative D call TRBD2 (6 bases). This CDR3 comprises 17 residues. With 10 bases removed from V and 4 bases from J, the gap between germline ends came to 23 bases. CDR1 and CDR2 (germline): MGHDK, SYGVNS.

The V and J genes are TRBV2 and TRBJ2-5, with TRBD2 matching over 7 bases. The length of the CDR3 is 12 residues. Trimming cost V 7 bases and J 4 bases; bases outside gene matches: 3. Per the germline V gene, CDR1 is SNHLY and CDR2 is FYNNEI. CDR3 region: CASKASGETQYF. The CDR3 coding sequence is TGTGCCAGCAAGGCTAGCGGAGAGACCCAGTACTTC.

This clone has only a few counts. The chain's CDR3 is CASSLVGWGRTDTQYF. CDR3 sequence (DNA): TGTGCCAGCAGCTTGGTGGGATGGGGTAGAACAGATACGCAGTATTTT. J is TRBJ2-3 and V is TRBV11-3; D is uncertain. CDR1 is SGHNT, CDR2 YENEEA, per germline. The germline V and J ends were trimmed by 3 bases and 3 bases, with 16 bases remaining between them. This CDR3 spans 16 amino acids.